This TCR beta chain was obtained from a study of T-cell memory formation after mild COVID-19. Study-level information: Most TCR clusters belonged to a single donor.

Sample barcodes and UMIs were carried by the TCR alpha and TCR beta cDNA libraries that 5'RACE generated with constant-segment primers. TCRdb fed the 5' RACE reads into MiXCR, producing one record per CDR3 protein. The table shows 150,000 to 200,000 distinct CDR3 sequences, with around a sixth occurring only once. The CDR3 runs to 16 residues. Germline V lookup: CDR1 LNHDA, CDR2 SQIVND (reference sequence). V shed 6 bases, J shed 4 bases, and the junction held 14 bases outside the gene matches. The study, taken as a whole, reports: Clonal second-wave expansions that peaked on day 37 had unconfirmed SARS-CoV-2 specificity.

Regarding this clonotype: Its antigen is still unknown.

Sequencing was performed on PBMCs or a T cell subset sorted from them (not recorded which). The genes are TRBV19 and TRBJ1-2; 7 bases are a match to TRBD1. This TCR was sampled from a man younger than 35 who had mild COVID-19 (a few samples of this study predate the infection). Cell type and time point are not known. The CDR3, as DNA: TGTGCCAGTAGCGCCCTGACCGGGACAGCTGTCTATGGCTACACCTTC. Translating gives CASSALTGTAVYGYTF.